The 4 T cell receptor beta chains presented below share a single source sample, sequenced in a study of siplizumab effects on memory and regulatory T cells (dated by TCRdb to between 2018 and 2020). Preparation of the library involved the immunoSEQ multiplex PCR assay. TCRdb carries this immuneACCESS record with in-frame sequences only. Its versions omit some clonotypes, under half of them owing to an unresolved V gene in the studies checked, with the rest unexplained. A total of some 110,000 clones appear in this sample, 93% of them only once. The ten biggest clones cover 0.62% of the sample. The specimen sequenced was Tregs sorted from blood. Receptors originate from a human donor in good health.

DNA of the CDR3: TGTGCCAGCAGTATAACAGGGACGCGTGGCTACACCTTC. Encoded protein: CASSITGTRGYTF. The chain is built from TRBV27 and TRBJ1-2; D is possibly TRBD1 (6 bases). The germline V gene has CDR1 MNHEY and CDR2 SMNVEV (reference sequence). There are 13 residues in the CDR3. V lost 5 bases, J lost 7 bases, and 14 bases lay in between.

The chain uses TRBV27 and TRBJ2-2; D gene unclear. Trimming cost V 6 bases and J 0 bases, with 8 bases left between them. This CDR3 spans 14 amino acids. Germline loops: CDR1 MNHEY, CDR2 SMNVEV (reference sequence). CDR3 sequence: CASRYSSNTGELFF. In DNA, the CDR3 is TGTGCCAGCAGATATAGTTCGAACACCGGGGAGCTGTTTTTT.

This chain uses TRBV7-8 with TRBJ2-7; 9 bases match TRBD2. The CDR3 spans 15 residues. Germline V gene lookup returns CDR1 SGHVS and CDR2 FQNEAQ. V lost 1 base to trimming and J lost 6 bases; unmatched junction nucleotides: 7. CDR3: CASSLGVSGSREQYF. The CDR3 DNA reads as TGTGCCAGCAGCTTAGGGGTTAGCGGGAGTCGCGAGCAGTACTTC. Combining the CDR3 with reference TRBV7-8 and TRBJ2-7 gives the whole variable domain GAGVSQSPRYKVAKRGQDVALRCDPISGHVSLFWYQQALGQGPEFLTYFQNEAQLDKSGLPSDRFFAERPEGSVSTLKIQRTQQEDSAVYLCASSLGVSGSREQYFGPGTRLTVT.

The chain recombines TRBV13 with TRBJ1-1, with unresolved D. Germline V gene sequence: CDR1 PRHDT, CDR2 FYEKMQ (reference sequence). The V end lost 9 bases, the J end lost 1 base, and 9 bases lay between the germline ends. The CDR3 covers 12 residues. The CDR3: CASNFANTEAFF. For the CDR3, the DNA is TGTGCCAGTAATTTCGCGAACACTGAAGCTTTCTTT.